What follows are 27 T cell receptor beta chains derived from one specimen sequenced in a study of Graves' ophthalmopathy and Graves' hyperthyroidism. The authors amplified TCR beta CDR3 regions from RNA transcripts. Following a first-round RT-PCR that used HTBI primers, a second-round multiplex PCR was carried out. One entry per CDR3 protein, called by TCRdb with MiXCR from the multiplex PCR reads. The sample lists hundreds of thousands of distinct CDR3 sequences; roughly 41% were seen once. Sequenced input: peripheral blood. These receptors were obtained from an adult man with Graves' ophthalmopathy.

V gene TRBV24-1 combines with J gene TRBJ2-5, with 7 bases identical to TRBD1. The CDR3 has 14 residues. Germline-derived CDR1 and CDR2 are KGHDR and SFDVKD. The junction had 9 bases not matched to a gene; V was cut back by 11 bases and J by 1 base. The DNA of the CDR3 is TGTGCCAGCAAGTCAGGACAGGTCCAAGAGACCCAGTACTTC. This codes for CASKSGQVQETQYF.

At least ten counts were recorded for this clonotype. The chain has TRBV6-5 and TRBJ1-1; maybe TRBD1 (6 bases). Deletions cut 2 bases from V and 11 bases from J, with 15 bases between. The CDR3 has 13 amino acids. Germline-derived CDR1 and CDR2 are MNHEY and SVGAGI. CDR3 sequence: CASSYGGGQGAFF. CDR3 sequence (DNA): TGTGCCAGCAGTTACGGGGGCGGCCAAGGGGCTTTCTTT.

This clonotype was recorded at least ten times. The CDR3: CASSPSGGVEETQYF. DNA for the CDR3: TGTGCCAGTAGTCCCTCGGGAGGGGTAGAAGAGACCCAGTACTTC. The rearrangement uses TRBV19 and TRBJ2-5; 8 nucleotides match TRBD2. The CDR3 has 15 amino acids. Germline trimming cut 5 bases from V and 3 bases from J; bases unmatched to any gene: 8. Germline CDR1 is LNHDA and CDR2 is SQIVND (reference sequence).

The table lists this clonotype with many counts. V and J are TRBV19 and TRBJ2-5, with 7 bases aligning to TRBD1. This CDR3 is 14 amino acids long. Germline V lookup: CDR1 LNHDA, CDR2 SQIVND (reference sequence). V gave up 3 bases and J gave up 2 bases; unmatched junction bases: 3. CDR3 DNA: TGTGCCAGTAGTATCGGGACAGCACAAGAGACCCAGTACTTC. Translated, it gives CASSIGTAQETQYF.

This clonotype appeared a single time. This chain uses TRBV29-1 with TRBJ1-2, with TRBD1 matching over 9 bases. The germline V gene encodes CDR1 SQVTM and CDR2 ANQGSEA. The CDR3 covers 14 residues. The V segment lost 5 bases and the J segment 3 bases; nucleotides outside the gene matches: 7. The CDR3 is CSVTGQGQDYGYTF. The DNA of the CDR3 is TGCAGCGTTACCGGACAGGGGCAGGACTATGGCTACACCTTC.

The CDR3 loop is CASSQTGGFSEKLFF. In nucleotides, the CDR3 is TGCGCCAGCAGCCAAACAGGGGGTTTTTCTGAAAAACTGTTTTTT. J is TRBJ1-4 and V is TRBV4-1, with 8 bases lining up with TRBD1. The CDR3 runs to 15 residues. Unmatched junction bases numbered 6, after V lost 2 bases and J lost 7 bases. Per the germline V gene, CDR1 is MGHRA and CDR2 is YSYEKL.

This clonotype was detected once. The chain has TRBV29-1 and TRBJ1-1; D not resolved. Germline-derived CDR1 and CDR2 are SQVTM and ANQGSEA. V was clipped by 5 bases and J by 5 bases, with 9 bases between them. This CDR3 has 11 residues. The chain's CDR3 is CSVSPVTEAFF. CDR3 bases: TGCAGCGTTAGTCCGGTGACTGAAGCTTTCTTT.

This clonotype was observed many times. The CDR3 here is CASSLNRVGEQYF. The CDR3 DNA sequence: TGTGCCAGCAGCTTGAACAGGGTCGGCGAGCAGTACTTC. The chain has TRBV7-6 and TRBJ2-7; tentatively, D is TRBD1 (6 bases). Deletions cut 3 bases from V and 6 bases from J, with 12 bases between. Looked up from germline, CDR1 is SGHVS and CDR2 is FNYEAQ. CDR3 length: 13 amino acids.

The chain uses TRBV25-1 and TRBJ2-3, with D unclear. The germline CDR1 and CDR2 sequences are MGHDK and SYGVNS. V shed 7 bases and J shed 0 bases, with 8 bases lying between them. This CDR3 has 13 amino acids. The CDR3 loop is CASKFSSTDTQYF. The CDR3 bases are TGTGCCAGCAAGTTTTCTAGCACAGATACGCAGTATTTT.

This clonotype was found many times. The chain couples TRBV20-1 to TRBJ1-1; D ambiguous. The V gene lost 3 bases and the J gene lost 5 bases, with 10 bases spanning the gap. Germline values: CDR1 DFQATT, CDR2 SNEGSKA (reference sequence). The CDR3 totals 12 residues. The CDR3 spells CSARVSRTEAFF. In DNA, the CDR3 is TGCAGTGCTAGGGTCTCTCGGACTGAAGCTTTCTTT.

This clonotype was counted at least ten times. V gene TRBV7-9 combines with J gene TRBJ2-5, with a tentative D call TRBD1 (5 bases). Looked up from germline, CDR1 is SEHNR and CDR2 is FQNEAQ (reference sequence). V lost 3 bases to trimming and J lost 5 bases, with 13 bases between them. The CDR3 contains 14 residues. CDR3 residues: CASSLEGAAETQYF. CDR3 DNA sequence: TGTGCCAGCAGCTTGGAAGGGGCGGCGGAGACCCAGTACTTC.

V and J are TRBV7-9 and TRBJ1-1; D call uncertain. This CDR3 has 13 residues. Germline V gene lookup returns CDR1 SEHNR and CDR2 FQNEAQ (reference sequence). V was cut by 0 bases and J by 7 bases, with 9 bases left in between. In nucleotides, the CDR3 is TGTGCCAGCAGCTTAGCGGGAGACAATGAAGCTTTCTTT. Residues: CASSLAGDNEAFF.

As concerns this clonotype: The junction differs from germline at one of its ends, possibly a read error. The V and J genes are TRBV2 and TRBJ2-7; 11 nucleotides agree with TRBD1. The CDR3 is 14 residues long. The germline V gene has CDR1 SNHLY and CDR2 FYNNEI. The CDR3 is CAISSGTGGHEQYF. The CDR3 DNA reads as TGTGCCATCAGTTCCGGGACAGGGGGTCACGAGCAGTACTTC.

This clonotype showed up just a few times. Being one base from a much bigger clone, this may be a read error. This chain joins TRBV19 and TRBJ2-2, with 9 bases aligning to TRBD1. Germline V gene lookup returns CDR1 LNHDA and CDR2 SQIVND (reference sequence). The CDR3 is 15 residues long. V gave up 6 bases and J gave up 4 bases; unmatched junction bases: 6. The CDR3 spells CASRHLTGGTGELFF. The CDR3 bases are TGTGCCAGTAGGCACCTGACAGGGGGCACCGGGGAGCTGTTTTTT.

This clonotype occurred many times. The chain has TRBV9 and TRBJ1-6; maybe TRBD1 (6 bases). The germline V gene has CDR1 SGDLS and CDR2 YYNGEE. CDR3 length: 15 amino acids. V lost 0 bases and J lost 9, with 13 bases in between. CDR3 sequence: CASSVGSGAGSPLHF. In DNA, the CDR3 is TGTGCCAGCAGCGTAGGATCAGGGGCCGGTTCACCCCTCCACTTT.

The chain joins TRBV15 to TRBJ2-5; D uncertain. TRBJ2-1 explains the end of the DNA better; the J call may be wrong. CDR1 is LNHNV, CDR2 YYDKDF, per germline (reference sequence). The CDR3 totals 13 residues. The CDR3 spells CATSRDGHYEQFF. The DNA of the CDR3 is TGTGCCACCAGCAGAGACGGGCACTATGAGCAGTTCTTC.

This clonotype was seen at least ten times. The chain has TRBV12-5 and TRBJ1-1; D is ambiguous. Germline assignment: CDR1 LGHNT and CDR2 FRNRAP. CDR3 size: 14 residues. V was pared by 3 bases and J by 2 bases, with 10 bases between. The chain's CDR3 is CASGLGPRNTEAFF. CDR3 in DNA: TGTGCTAGTGGTTTAGGACCCCGCAACACTGAAGCTTTCTTT. The complete variable domain, with remaining parts taken from reference TRBV12-5 and TRBJ1-1, reads DARVTQTPRHKVTEMGQEVTMRCQPILGHNTVFWYRQTMMQGLELLAYFRNRAPLDDSGMPKDRFSAEMPDATLATLKIQPSEPRDSAVYFCASGLGPRNTEAFFGQGTRLTVV.

This clonotype was observed a few times. One junction end disagrees with the germline gene, perhaps due to a read error. The CDR3 region is CASSPGQGTHTGELFF. The CDR3 DNA sequence: TGTGCCAGCAGTCCGGGACAGGGGACCCACACCGGGGAGCTGTTTTTT. This rearrangement joins TRBV4-1 to TRBJ2-2, with 10 nucleotides matching TRBD1. The CDR3 has 16 amino acids. Germline values: CDR1 MGHRA, CDR2 YSYEKL.

The chain links TRBV15 to TRBJ1-4, with D unclear. The CDR3 totals 15 residues. V lost 3 bases and J 5 bases, leaving 13 bases between the germline ends. Germline V gene sequence: CDR1 LNHNV, CDR2 YYDKDF (reference sequence). The CDR3 DNA reads TGTGCCACCAGCAGTTACCTGACGGGAAATGAAAAACTGTTTTTT. This codes for CATSSYLTGNEKLFF.

This clonotype was seen at least ten times. The rearrangement uses TRBV7-9 and TRBJ2-7; the D is unclear. Germline loops: CDR1 SEHNR, CDR2 FQNEAQ (reference sequence). The CDR3 consists of 14 residues. Trimming cost V 1 base and J 3 bases, with 10 bases left between them. This chain's CDR3 is CASSLGSSYYEQYF. In DNA form, the CDR3 reads TGTGCCAGCAGCTTAGGCAGTTCCTACTACGAGCAGTACTTC. Drawing the rest from reference TRBV7-9 and TRBJ2-7, the complete variable domain is DTGVSQNPRHKITKRGQNVTFRCDPISEHNRLYWYRQTLGQGPEFLTYFQNEAQLEKSRLLSDRFSAERPKGSFSTLEIQRTEQGDSAMYLCASSLGSSYYEQYFGPGTRLTVT.

The chain uses TRBV10-3 and TRBJ1-1; 7 nucleotides agree with TRBD1. V was pared by 3 bases and J by 3 bases, with 4 bases of the junction left unmatched. Per germline, CDR1 ENHRY and CDR2 SYGVKD. The CDR3 totals 14 residues. The CDR3 coding sequence is TGTGCCATCAGTGAAAGGACAGGACACACTGAAGCTTTCTTT. It codes for CAISERTGHTEAFF.

The genes are TRBV30 and TRBJ2-5, with D unresolved. Trimming removed 0 bases at V and 5 bases at J, with 10 bases between. CDR3 length equals 13 residues. CDR1 is GTSNPN and CDR2 is SVGIG in the germline V gene (reference sequence). The CDR3, as DNA: TGTGCCTGGAGTGTCGTGGAAAGTGAGACCCAGTACTTC. This gives the protein CAWSVVESETQYF.

This chain uses TRBV4-1 with TRBJ1-6; D gene unclear. Trimming shortened V by 0 bases and J by 0 bases, and 3 bases separated the two germline ends. CDR3 length: 15 amino acids. Germline assignment: CDR1 MGHRA and CDR2 YSYEKL. CDR3 nucleotides: TGCGCCAGCAGCCAAGAGCCCTCCTATAATTCACCCCTCCACTTT. Translating gives CASSQEPSYNSPLHF.

Regarding this clonotype: Being one base from a much bigger clone, this may be a read error. The genes are TRBV12-3 or TRBV12-4 and TRBJ1-1; 12 nucleotides line up with TRBD1. J gave up 5 bases and V 6 bases, and 4 bases lay outside the gene matches. CDR3 length: 14 amino acids. The CDR3 reads CASRPGQGATEAFF. In DNA, the CDR3 is TGTGCCAGCAGGCCGGGACAGGGGGCAACTGAAGCTTTCTTT.

This clonotype appeared many times. The genes are TRBV4-2 and TRBJ1-6; tentatively, D is TRBD1 (5 bases). The V end was cut by 5 bases, the J end by 7 bases, with 15 bases between. The CDR3 loop spans 15 amino acids. CDR1 and CDR2 from the germline V gene are LGHNA and YNFKEQ. The CDR3 reads CASSDTGTENSPLHF. CDR3 nucleotides: TGTGCCAGCAGCGATACCGGGACGGAGAATTCACCCCTCCACTTT.

The chain joins TRBV6-1 to TRBJ1-3; D remains unclear. The CDR3 has 15 amino acids. V lost 3 bases and J lost 0, with 9 bases in between. Germline-derived CDR1 and CDR2 are MNHNS and SASEGT. CDR3 residues: CASSEGIYSGNTIYF. The CDR3 nucleotides are TGTGCCAGCAGTGAGGGGATTTACTCTGGAAACACCATATATTTT.

In its sample, this clonotype was seen once. The gene calls are TRBV10-2 and TRBJ1-6, with a weak D call TRBD1 (5 bases). The CDR3 runs to 13 residues. Germline CDR1 and CDR2: WSHSY and SAAADI. Trimming cost V 11 bases and J 6 bases, with 14 bases left between them. The CDR3 sequence is CAFNRDLNSPLHF. In DNA, the CDR3 is TGCGCCTTCAACCGGGACCTTAATTCACCCCTCCACTTT.